One sample yielded the 23 T cell receptor beta chains listed below, sequenced in a study of response to subunit inactivated influenza vaccine. TCRdb independently ran MiXCR on the RT-PCR reads; one entry per CDR3 protein. The table has about 650,000 distinct CDR3 sequences, about 15% seen once. Sample: PBMCs from blood, taken 12 days after vaccination. The receptors were sampled from a man between 50 and 59 years old who received an inactivated influenza vaccine.

This clonotype appeared many times. The chain uses TRBV5-1 and TRBJ2-6; D might be TRBD2 (6 bases). Trimming took off 2 bases at V and 2 bases at J, with 17 bases between the two ends. CDR1 and CDR2 (germline): SGHRS, YFSETQ. The CDR3 spans 18 residues. The CDR3 DNA is TGCGCCAGCAGCTTCCAAGCGGGCGCGACGACTGGGGCCAACGTCCTGACTTTC. Its translation: CASSFQAGATTGANVLTF.

This clonotype was seen more than once but under ten times. The chain combines TRBV7-2 with TRBJ2-1; D uncertain. Germline V gene data show CDR1 as SGHTA and CDR2 as FQGNSA. The CDR3 covers 16 residues. V was cut by 3 bases and J by 0 bases, with 12 bases left in between. CDR3 DNA: TGTGCCAGCAGCTTGGCACCATTTAGCTCCTACAATGAGCAGTTCTTC. Protein: CASSLAPFSSYNEQFF.

In this sample, this clonotype turned up many times. CDR3 protein: CASSQESLGGRRTEAFF. The CDR3 nucleotides read TGCGCCAGCAGCCAGGAATCGTTGGGGGGAAGGAGGACTGAAGCTTTCTTT. This chain joins TRBV4-1 and TRBJ1-1; D is possibly TRBD1 (5 bases). The CDR3 extends over 17 amino acids. The germline V and J ends were trimmed by 3 bases and 5 bases, with 22 bases remaining between them. The germline gives CDR1 MGHRA, CDR2 YSYEKL.

This clonotype came up a few times. The chain couples TRBV7-9 to TRBJ2-5; 7 bases match TRBD2. After removal of 6 bases from V and 6 bases from J, the junction contained 13 bases not matched to a gene. The germline V gene encodes CDR1 SEHNR and CDR2 FQNEAQ (reference sequence). CDR3 length equals 15 residues. The CDR3 region is CASRPSTGGRQTQYF. The CDR3 DNA is TGTGCCAGCAGACCATCCACCGGCGGGAGACAGACCCAGTACTTC.

The chain carries TRBV5-5 and TRBJ2-7; a possible D gene is TRBD2 (5 bases). V shed 0 bases and J shed 7 bases, with 14 bases lying between them. The germline CDR1 and CDR2 sequences are SGHKS and YYEKEE (reference sequence). CDR3 length: 14 amino acids. The CDR3 DNA reads TGTGCCAGCAGCTTGGCGGTTCGGGGAAGAGAGCAGTACTTC. Its translation: CASSLAVRGREQYF.

This chain uses TRBV25-1 with TRBJ1-2; D possibly corresponds to TRBD1 (6 bases). CDR1 and CDR2 (germline): MGHDK, SYGVNS. This CDR3 has 14 amino acids. V shed 1 base and J shed 6 bases, with 12 bases lying between them. As DNA, the CDR3 is TGTGCCAGCAGTGAATCCCCACAGGGAAATGGCTACACCTTC. This sequence encodes CASSESPQGNGYTF.

The chain has TRBV24-1 and TRBJ1-2; TRBD1 might be the D (6 bases). There are 13 residues in the CDR3. CDR1 is KGHDR and CDR2 is SFDVKD in the germline V gene. Trimming pared 9 bases from V and 2 bases from J, leaving 12 bases between. The DNA for the CDR3 is TGTGCCACCTCACAGGGTTGGAACTATGGCTACACCTTC. Protein product: CATSQGWNYGYTF.

This clonotype was recorded once. The chain joins TRBV5-1 to TRBJ2-2; D gene unclear. Germline values: CDR1 SGHRS, CDR2 YFSETQ. This CDR3 region has 16 residues. The V end lost 4 bases, the J end lost 3 bases, and 16 bases lay between the germline ends. The CDR3 nucleotides are TGCGCCAGCAGCCCCTCGGTCCCTGCCGACACCGGGGAGCTGTTTTTT. This gives the protein CASSPSVPADTGELFF.

The table lists this clonotype with a few counts. This chain links TRBV10-3 with TRBJ1-1; weak D call: TRBD1 (5 bases). Germline V gene sequence: CDR1 ENHRY, CDR2 SYGVKD. CDR3 length: 15 amino acids. Trimming pared 2 bases from V and 5 bases from J, leaving 15 bases between. The CDR3 reads CAISEPRGPGTEAFF. For the CDR3, the DNA is TGTGCCATCAGTGAGCCTCGGGGCCCTGGGACTGAAGCTTTCTTT.

There are a few counts of this clonotype. V usage is TRBV10-3 and J usage is TRBJ2-7; maybe TRBD1 (6 bases). This CDR3 region has 18 residues. Per germline, CDR1 ENHRY and CDR2 SYGVKD. V shed 0 bases and J shed 1 base, with 19 bases lying between them. The CDR3 sequence is CAISESIVTTGRSYEQYF. As DNA, the CDR3 is TGTGCCATCAGTGAGTCGATAGTAACGACAGGCAGGTCCTACGAGCAGTACTTC.

Ten or more counts support this clonotype. V gene TRBV27 combines with J gene TRBJ2-3; TRBD2 matches 11 bases. This CDR3 region has 17 residues. The V gene end was trimmed by 5 bases and the J gene end by 2 bases; junction bases not matched to a gene: 9. Germline V CDR1 and CDR2: MNHEY, SMNVEV (reference sequence). CDR3 region: CASSRLAGSPLTDTQYF. CDR3 coding DNA: TGTGCCAGCAGTAGACTAGCGGGGTCACCCCTCACAGATACGCAGTATTTT.

This clonotype was seen only a few times. CDR3 protein: CASRTDRRSPLHF. DNA of the CDR3: TGTGCCAGCAGAACGGACAGGCGGTCACCCCTCCACTTT. V gene TRBV12-3 or TRBV12-4 combines with J gene TRBJ1-6, with 7 bases matching TRBD1. The CDR3 has 13 amino acids. J gave up 10 bases and V 6 bases, and 6 bases lay outside the gene matches.

This clonotype was observed a few times. V and J are TRBV30 and TRBJ2-1; no reliable D call. Trimming removed 2 bases from V and 7 bases from J, with 9 bases in between. Germline V lookup: CDR1 GTSNPN, CDR2 SVGIG (reference sequence). CDR3 length: 12 amino acids. The CDR3 region is CAWSSLGNEQFF. CDR3 nucleotide sequence: TGTGCCTGGAGTTCCCTCGGGAATGAGCAGTTCTTC.

V and J are TRBV27 and TRBJ1-2; D is unresolved. The CDR3 is 15 amino acids. Germline CDR1 is MNHEY and CDR2 is SMNVEV (reference sequence). Trimming stripped 0 bases from V and 6 bases from J, with 14 bases between. The CDR3, as DNA: TGTGCCAGCAGTTTATCGATTGGGCACGGGGATGGCTACACCTTC. It encodes CASSLSIGHGDGYTF.

This clonotype appeared a few times. J is TRBJ1-2 and V is TRBV25-1, with D maybe TRBD1 (6 bases). Trimming took 1 base from V and 6 from J, leaving 18 bases between them. The length of the CDR3 is 16 residues. Germline V CDR1 and CDR2: MGHDK, SYGVNS. DNA of the CDR3: TGTGCCAGCAGTGAATGGGGGCGGGATCGCCTACATGGCTACACCTTC. Its protein product is CASSEWGRDRLHGYTF.

V usage is TRBV29-1 and J usage is TRBJ1-1; D gene uncertain. Germline V CDR1 and CDR2: SQVTM, ANQGSEA. The CDR3 totals 14 residues. V was cut by 6 bases and J by 1 base, with 15 bases left in between. CDR3: CSVGSLQGNTEAFF. The CDR3 nucleotides read TGCAGCGTGGGGAGTCTCCAAGGGAACACTGAAGCTTTCTTT.

V and J are TRBV5-1 and TRBJ2-7, with a tentative D call TRBD2 (5 bases). Germline assignment: CDR1 SGHRS and CDR2 YFSETQ. The V end lost 2 bases, the J end lost 7 bases, and 19 bases lay between the germline ends. This CDR3 contains 15 residues. CDR3 DNA: TGCGCCAGCAGCTTACTCCCTGGGTCTTCGGGGGAGCAGTACTTC. Its translation is CASSLLPGSSGEQYF.

The genes are TRBV13 and TRBJ1-4, with D unresolved. The CDR3 has 14 residues. V gave up 5 bases and J gave up 8 bases, with 15 bases separating them. CDR1 is PRHDT, CDR2 FYEKMQ, per germline (reference sequence). Here the CDR3 reads CASSIRTGLEKLFF. DNA of the CDR3: TGTGCCAGCAGCATCCGGACGGGCCTAGAAAAACTGTTTTTT.

The sample holds a few counts of this clonotype. The chain employs TRBV20-1 and TRBJ1-2; 7 bases agree with TRBD1. The CDR3 sequence is 14 residues long. V shed 6 bases, J shed 4 bases, and the junction held 11 bases outside the gene matches. Germline V lookup: CDR1 DFQATT, CDR2 SNEGSKA (reference sequence). This CDR3 reads CSATGNRGGYGYTF. CDR3 DNA: TGCAGTGCAACTGGGAACAGGGGTGGCTATGGCTACACCTTC.

CDR3 amino acids: CSVEGGKLVGNEQFF. For the CDR3, the DNA is TGCAGCGTTGAAGGAGGGAAGTTGGTGGGCAATGAGCAGTTCTTC. The chain employs TRBV29-1 and TRBJ2-1, with D possibly TRBD2 on 5 matching bases. The CDR3 is 15 amino acids. V was cut by 1 base and J by 6 bases, with 16 bases left in between. Per germline, CDR1 SQVTM and CDR2 ANQGSEA.

This rearrangement joins TRBV7-9 to TRBJ2-2; 9 bases align to TRBD1. V trimming: 0 bases; J trimming: 3 bases; junction bases outside the gene matches: 5. Germline loops: CDR1 SEHNR, CDR2 FQNEAQ (reference sequence). The CDR3 consists of 17 residues. The CDR3 DNA is TGTGCCAGCAGCTTAGCGAGAGACAGGGGGTACACCGGGGAGCTGTTTTTT. As protein: CASSLARDRGYTGELFF. Using reference TRBV7-9 and TRBJ2-2 for the parts outside the CDR3, the full variable domain is DTGVSQNPRHKITKRGQNVTFRCDPISEHNRLYWYRQTLGQGPEFLTYFQNEAQLEKSRLLSDRFSAERPKGSFSTLEIQRTEQGDSAMYLCASSLARDRGYTGELFFGEGSRLTVL.

This clonotype was counted a few times. This sequence joins TRBV30 and TRBJ2-1; D not resolved. The CDR3 runs 11 residues. The V gene lost 5 bases and the J gene lost 8 bases, with 10 bases spanning the gap. CDR1 GTSNPN and CDR2 SVGIG come from the germline V gene (reference sequence). The CDR3 coding sequence is TGTGCCTGGTCCGAAAGCGATGAGCAGTTCTTC. It specifies CAWSESDEQFF.

The genes are TRBV28 and TRBJ2-3; 9 nucleotides match TRBD2. Germline trimming cut 3 bases from V and 3 bases from J; bases unmatched to any gene: 4. Germline-derived CDR1 and CDR2 are MDHEN and SYDVKM. This CDR3 spans 15 amino acids. The CDR3 DNA sequence: TGTGCCAGCAGTTTGGTGGGACTAGCAACAGATACGCAGTATTTT. It encodes CASSLVGLATDTQYF.